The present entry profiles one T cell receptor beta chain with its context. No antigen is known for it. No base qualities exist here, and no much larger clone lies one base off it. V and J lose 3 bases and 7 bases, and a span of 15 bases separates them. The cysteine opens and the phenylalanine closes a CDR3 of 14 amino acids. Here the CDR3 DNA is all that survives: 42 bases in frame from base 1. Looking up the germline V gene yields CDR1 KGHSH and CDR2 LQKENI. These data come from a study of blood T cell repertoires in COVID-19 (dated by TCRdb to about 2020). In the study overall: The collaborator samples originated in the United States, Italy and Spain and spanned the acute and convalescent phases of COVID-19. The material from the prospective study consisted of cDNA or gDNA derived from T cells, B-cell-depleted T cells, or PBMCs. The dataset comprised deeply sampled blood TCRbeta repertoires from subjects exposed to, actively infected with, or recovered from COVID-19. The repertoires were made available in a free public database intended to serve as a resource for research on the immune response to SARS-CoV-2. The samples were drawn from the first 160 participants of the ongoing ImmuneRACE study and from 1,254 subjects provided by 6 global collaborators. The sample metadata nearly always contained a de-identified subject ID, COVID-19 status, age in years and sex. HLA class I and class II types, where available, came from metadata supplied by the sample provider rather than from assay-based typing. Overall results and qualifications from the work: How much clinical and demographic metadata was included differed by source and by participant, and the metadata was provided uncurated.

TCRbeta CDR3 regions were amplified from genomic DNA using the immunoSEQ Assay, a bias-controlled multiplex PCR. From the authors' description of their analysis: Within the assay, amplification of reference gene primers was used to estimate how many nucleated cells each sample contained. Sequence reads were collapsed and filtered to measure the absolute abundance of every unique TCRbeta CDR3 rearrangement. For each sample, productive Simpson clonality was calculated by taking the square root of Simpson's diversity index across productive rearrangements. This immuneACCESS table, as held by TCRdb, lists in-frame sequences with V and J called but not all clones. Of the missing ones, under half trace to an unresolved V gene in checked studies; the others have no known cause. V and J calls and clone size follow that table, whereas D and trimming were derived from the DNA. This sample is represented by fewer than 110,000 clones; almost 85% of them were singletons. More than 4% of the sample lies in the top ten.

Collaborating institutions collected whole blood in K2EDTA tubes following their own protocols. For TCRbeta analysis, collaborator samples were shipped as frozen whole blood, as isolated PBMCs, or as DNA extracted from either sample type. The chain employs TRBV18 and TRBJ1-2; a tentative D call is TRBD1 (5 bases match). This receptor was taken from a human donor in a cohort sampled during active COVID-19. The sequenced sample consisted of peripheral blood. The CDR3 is CASSPDGGSGGYTF. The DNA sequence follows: TGTGCCAGCTCACCGGACGGGGGATCAGGTGGCTACACCTTC.